A selection of T cell receptor beta chains follows, all from one sample in a study of blood T cell repertoires in COVID-19. Using immunoSEQ multiplex PCR, the repertoire was profiled, and TCRdb retains in-frame clones only, with some absent. Counted here are tens of thousands of clones, around 85% occurring once; the ten biggest clones make up roughly 5.3%. The specimen was peripheral blood. The receptors shown here come from a woman older than 75 with active or convalescent COVID-19. The CDR3 runs from the conserved cysteine through the conserved F or W. The D gene is left open where the match is weak. Expanded clones get a size class; other rows say once, few or many, or leave the size out.

size,D,V,J,CDR3,DNA
NA,TRBD1,TRBV13,TRBJ1-1,CASSSELTGRNTEAFF,TGTGCCAGCAGCTCAGAGCTGACAGGGAGGAACACTGAAGCTTTCTTT
NA,TRBD1,TRBV24-1,TRBJ2-5,CATSDTGTGAWTQYF,TGTGCCACCAGTGATACCGGGACAGGCGCCTGGACCCAGTACTTC
NA,TRBD1,TRBV11-2,TRBJ2-7,CASSFPRGTVRGPYEQYF,TGTGCCAGCAGCTTCCCCAGGGGGACGGTCCGAGGCCCTTACGAGCAGTACTTC
NA,TRBD1,TRBV28,TRBJ1-1,CASSSQGEMAFF,TGTGCCAGCAGTAGCCAGGGGGAAATGGCTTTCTTT
NA,NA,TRBV7-2,TRBJ1-3,CASSPSGGSSGNTIYF,TGTGCCAGCAGCCCCTCGGGGGGGAGCTCTGGAAACACCATATATTTT
NA,NA,TRBV4-1,TRBJ2-5,CASSQGGLGETQYF,TGCGCCAGCAGCCAAGGAGGACTGGGGGAGACCCAGTACTTC
NA,TRBD1,TRBV18,TRBJ1-3,CASSPLTGTGNTIYF,TGTGCCAGCTCCCCGCTGACAGGGACTGGAAACACCATATATTTT
NA,TRBD1,TRBV19,TRBJ1-2,CASSIKGQGRFGYTF,TGTGCCAGTAGTATCAAGGGACAGGGAAGGTTTGGCTACACCTTC
NA,TRBD1,TRBV25-1,TRBJ1-2,CASREGANYGYTF,TGTGCCAGCCGAGAGGGGGCCAACTATGGCTACACCTTC
once,TRBD2,TRBV7-8,TRBJ2-7,CASSLAGSGGSTYEQYF,TGTGCCAGCAGCTTAGCGGGTAGCGGGGGGTCTACCTACGAGCAGTACTTC